Listed here are 29 T cell receptor beta chains from one sample, sequenced in a study of T cell repertoires in cytomegalovirus infection. Antigens of these TCRs are unknown. Each CDR3 protein is one row after TCRdb ran MiXCR on the reads. Counted here are about a million distinct CDR3 sequences, around 32% occurring once; the ten biggest clones make up around 15%. Sequencing used cultured CD8+ T cells from PBMCs, obtained from culture after CMV antigen stimulation. The receptor set was obtained from a human donor in good health (CMV status not recorded). Some clones in this sample may be carry-over from other donors' samples.

The chain recombines TRBV6-2 or TRBV6-3 with TRBJ2-7, with 8 bases lining up with TRBD1. This CDR3 region has 14 residues. Germline V gene sequence: CDR1 MNHEY, CDR2 SVGEGT. The V and J ends lost 6 bases and 2 bases, in that order; junction bases with no gene match: 6. This CDR3 is CASRETGDAYEQYV. CDR3 in DNA: TGTGCCAGCAGAGAGACAGGGGACGCCTACGAGCAGTACGTC.

This clonotype turned up a few times. This chain joins TRBV4-1 and TRBJ2-5; D could derive from TRBD1 or TRBD2 (6 bases each). V was pared by 4 bases and J by 5 bases, with 17 bases between. The CDR3 has 15 amino acids. Germline loops: CDR1 MGHRA, CDR2 YSYEKL. The CDR3 DNA reads TGCGCCAGCAGCCCCCTACAGGGCGGGGCGGAGACCCAGTACTTC. This sequence encodes CASSPLQGGAETQYF.

The chain is built from TRBV6-1 and TRBJ2-5; no clear D gene. This CDR3 contains 10 residues. Germline V CDR1 and CDR2: MNHNS, SASEGT. Deletions cut 7 bases from V and 5 bases from J, with 5 bases between. Written as DNA, the CDR3 is TGTGCCAGCACACACGAGACCCAGTACTTC. It encodes CASTHETQYF.

J is TRBJ2-7 and V is TRBV25-1; D gene unclear. V lost 2 bases, J lost 12 bases, and 14 bases lay in between. Looked up from germline, CDR1 is MGHDK and CDR2 is SYGVNS. CDR3 length equals 12 residues. CDR3 DNA sequence: TGTGCCAGCAGTGAAAATTTGGCAGGACGGTACGTC. Protein product: CASSENLAGRYV.

The sample holds many counts of this clonotype. The genes are TRBV7-2 and TRBJ1-2, with D possibly TRBD1 on 5 matching bases. The V gene's germline CDR1 is SGHTA and CDR2 FQGNSA. The length of the CDR3 is 17 residues. The germline V and J ends were trimmed by 0 bases and 3 bases, with 17 bases remaining between them. The CDR3 coding sequence is TGTGCCAGCAGCTTAGCGCTGTGGGGGAGGCTAGACTATGGCTACACCTTC. It codes for CASSLALWGRLDYGYTF.

This clonotype has only a few counts. The rearrangement links TRBV12-3 or TRBV12-4 to TRBJ2-4; 9 nucleotides align to TRBD1. After removal of 8 bases from V and 1 base from J, the junction contained 0 bases not matched to a gene. The length of the CDR3 is 13 residues. CDR3 DNA sequence: TGTGCCAGCGGACAGGGGGCCAAAAACATTCAGTACTTC. Protein product: CASGQGAKNIQYF.

The rearrangement uses TRBV10-2 and TRBJ1-2; D remains ambiguous. Germline V gives CDR1 WSHSY, CDR2 SAAADI. The CDR3 is made up of 12 amino acids. The germline V and J ends were trimmed by 7 bases and 4 bases, with 10 bases remaining between them. The CDR3 DNA follows: TGCGCCAGCACGGACGGAATCTATGGCTACACCTTC. This gives the protein CASTDGIYGYTF.

This clonotype was seen only a few times. J is TRBJ2-3 and V is TRBV27, with a tentative D call TRBD1 (6 bases). Trimming took off 5 bases at V and 0 bases at J, with 15 bases between the two ends. Per the germline V gene, CDR1 is MNHEY and CDR2 is SMNVEV (reference sequence). This CDR3 contains 16 residues. CDR3 residues: CASSQQGPYSTDTQYF. The CDR3 coding sequence is TGTGCCAGCAGTCAACAGGGTCCATATAGCACAGATACGCAGTATTTT.

The chain is built from TRBV6-6 and TRBJ2-2; D gene uncertain. The CDR3 extends over 13 amino acids. Germline V CDR1 and CDR2: MNHNY, SVGAGI (reference sequence). Trimming removed 2 bases at V and 8 bases at J, with 9 bases between. This CDR3 is CASSYDWDGELFF. In DNA form, the CDR3 reads TGTGCCAGCAGTTACGATTGGGATGGGGAGCTGTTTTTT.

This clonotype has just a few counts. J is TRBJ2-4 and V is TRBV6-2 or TRBV6-3, with a weak D call TRBD1 (6 bases). Trimming removed 4 bases from V and 0 bases from J, with 13 bases in between. This CDR3 contains 16 residues. CDR1 is MNHEY and CDR2 is SVGEGT in the germline V gene. DNA for the CDR3: TGTGCCAGCAGTTCCGGACAGCCAATAGCCAAAAACATTCAGTACTTC. Protein sequence: CASSSGQPIAKNIQYF.

V and J are TRBV4-1 and TRBJ2-7, with TRBD2 identical over 10 bases. The V gene's germline CDR1 is MGHRA and CDR2 YSYEKL. With V trimmed by 4 bases and J by 0 bases, 15 bases remained unmatched. The CDR3 length is 19 residues. CDR3 nucleotide sequence: TGCGCCAGCAGCCCTCTTGGGGTAGCGGGGGGTCCGAGCTCCTACGAGCAGTACTTC. Residues: CASSPLGVAGGPSSYEQYF.

J is TRBJ1-1 and V is TRBV5-4, with 7 bases aligning to TRBD1. J lost 4 bases, V lost 4 bases, and 4 bases had no gene match. Germline values: CDR1 SGHNT, CDR2 YYREEE (reference sequence). The CDR3 loop spans 13 amino acids. The CDR3 nucleotides are TGTGCCAGCAGCACTGCAGGGGGCACTGAAGCTTTCTTT. Translating it yields CASSTAGGTEAFF.

This clonotype was recorded many times. The chain recombines TRBV7-9 with TRBJ2-5; D tentatively fits TRBD1 or TRBD2 (5 bases each). V was pared by 3 bases and J by 2 bases, with 25 bases between. Germline loops: CDR1 SEHNR, CDR2 FQNEAQ (reference sequence). The CDR3 totals 19 residues. The CDR3 is CASSFPLAGQADYQETQYF. DNA for the CDR3: TGTGCCAGCAGCTTCCCCCTAGCAGGGCAGGCGGATTATCAAGAGACCCAGTACTTC. Based on the CDR3 plus reference TRBV7-9 and TRBJ2-5, the full variable domain is DTGVSQNPRHKITKRGQNVTFRCDPISEHNRLYWYRQTLGQGPEFLTYFQNEAQLEKSRLLSDRFSAERPKGSFSTLEIQRTEQGDSAMYLCASSFPLAGQADYQETQYFGPGTRLLVL.

This clonotype was counted only a few times. This chain connects TRBV12-3 or TRBV12-4 to TRBJ1-4; TRBD1 matches at 8 bases. The J segment lost 7 bases and the V segment lost 6 bases, leaving 10 bases of the junction unmatched. This CDR3 spans 15 amino acids. CDR3 bases: TGTGCCAGCAGCGCAGGGGGCCCAACCCGTGAAAAACTGTTTTTT. Translated: CASSAGGPTREKLFF.

The CDR3 here is CASSASGTEAFF. CDR3 DNA sequence: TGTGCCAGCAGTGCCTCGGGTACTGAAGCTTTCTTT. This sequence joins TRBV27 and TRBJ1-1; no clear D. Trimming pared 5 bases from V and 5 bases from J, leaving 9 bases between. Per germline, CDR1 MNHEY and CDR2 SMNVEV (reference sequence). The CDR3 is 12 amino acids.

V usage is TRBV27 and J usage is TRBJ2-3; 9 bases are a match to TRBD1. CDR1 is MNHEY, CDR2 SMNVEV, per germline (reference sequence). V shed 5 bases, J shed 10 bases, and the junction held 10 bases outside the gene matches. This CDR3 has 14 amino acids. CDR3 in DNA: TGTGCCAGCAGTCCGGGGAACAGGGGGCTTTCGCAGTATTTT. Translation: CASSPGNRGLSQYF.

This clonotype was observed many times. Relative to the germline gene, one junction end is altered; a read error may explain this. This chain links TRBV27 with TRBJ2-1; 8 bases line up with TRBD2. The CDR3 totals 11 residues. Germline V gives CDR1 MNHEY, CDR2 SMNVEV (reference sequence). CDR3 DNA sequence: TGCGCCAGCACGGGGGGGAATGAGCAGTTCTTC. Amino acids: CASTGGNEQFF.

In its sample, this clonotype was seen once. The junction and the germline gene differ at one end; a read error may be behind it. The CDR3 loop reads CASTQEGPTQETQCF. CDR3 sequence (DNA): TGTGCCAGCACCCAGGAGGGCCCTACCCAAGAGACCCAGTGCTTC. V usage is TRBV6-4 and J usage is TRBJ2-5; the D gene is possibly TRBD2 (6 bases). Per the germline V gene, CDR1 is MRHNA and CDR2 is SNTAGT. The CDR3 extends over 15 amino acids.

This chain uses TRBV3-1 with TRBJ2-3, with 13 bases identical to TRBD2. The ends lost 2 bases at V and 10 bases at J; junction bases unmatched: 9. Looked up from germline, CDR1 is LGHDT and CDR2 is YNNKEL (reference sequence). The CDR3 loop spans 16 amino acids. The CDR3 is CASSQTGLAGADPQYF. The CDR3 nucleotides are TGTGCCAGCAGCCAAACCGGACTAGCGGGGGCCGATCCGCAGTATTTT.

This clonotype was recorded at least ten times. The chain is built from TRBV7-6 and TRBJ2-1; a weak D match, TRBD2 (6 bases). Trimming left V 1 base short and J 6 bases short, with 25 bases between. The CDR3 covers 19 residues. The germline V gene has CDR1 SGHVS and CDR2 FNYEAQ. The CDR3 here is CASSLVRGPRVVGGNEQFF. The CDR3 bases are TGTGCCAGCAGCTTAGTTCGGGGACCGAGGGTGGTGGGAGGCAATGAGCAGTTCTTC.

This clonotype came up many times. The chain carries TRBV6-5 and TRBJ1-1; 8 bases map to TRBD1. Germline CDR1 and CDR2: MNHEY and SVGAGI. CDR3 length equals 17 residues. V lost 2 bases to trimming and J lost 6 bases; unmatched junction nucleotides: 14. The CDR3 spells CASSYDVQGAPMAEAFF. The CDR3 coding sequence is TGTGCCAGCAGTTACGACGTTCAGGGGGCGCCGATGGCTGAAGCTTTCTTT.

This clonotype was found many times. The V and J genes are TRBV7-2 and TRBJ2-1; 13 bases fit TRBD2. The germline V gene has CDR1 SGHTA and CDR2 FQGNSA. Losses at the gene ends were 6 bases for V and 4 bases for J; bases not matched to a gene: 3. This CDR3 region has 15 residues. This CDR3 is CASSKGLAGYNEQFF. The CDR3 DNA sequence: TGTGCCAGCAGTAAGGGACTAGCGGGGTACAATGAGCAGTTCTTC. Full variable domain (outside the CDR3, taken from reference TRBV7-2 and TRBJ2-1): GAGVSQSPSNKVTEKGKDVELRCDPISGHTALYWYRQSLGQGLEFLIYFQGNSAPDKSGLPSDRFSAERTGGSVSTLTIQRTQQEDSAVYLCASSKGLAGYNEQFFGPGTRLTVL.

The chain carries TRBV19 and TRBJ1-2; TRBD1 matches at 8 bases. Per germline, CDR1 LNHDA and CDR2 SQIVND (reference sequence). The CDR3 consists of 15 residues. V lost 1 base and J lost 5; bases outside the gene matches: 6. The CDR3 DNA reads TGTGCCAGTAGTATAGCTGGGGACAGGCTATATGGCTACACCTTC. This gives the protein CASSIAGDRLYGYTF.

Ten or more counts support this clonotype. The CDR3 sequence: CASSLNGDYNEQFF. CDR3 in DNA: TGTGCCAGCAGTTTGAACGGGGACTACAATGAGCAGTTCTTC. V is TRBV12-3 or TRBV12-4 and J is TRBJ2-1, with D maybe TRBD2 (5 bases). Trimming took 3 bases from V and 3 from J, leaving 9 bases between them. CDR3 length equals 14 residues.

The chain has TRBV28 and TRBJ1-1, with 7 bases identical to TRBD1. Trimming took 1 base from V and 4 from J; bases not matched to a gene: 3. The CDR3 sequence is 14 residues long. Germline lookup yields CDR1 MDHEN and CDR2 SYDVKM. The DNA for the CDR3 is TGTGCCAGCAGTTTATCCGGGACAGTCACTGAAGCTTTCTTT. It specifies CASSLSGTVTEAFF.

This clonotype was counted a few times. The chain has TRBV7-9 and TRBJ1-3; unclear D gene. CDR1 SEHNR and CDR2 FQNEAQ come from the germline V gene (reference sequence). The germline V and J ends were trimmed by 5 bases and 2 bases, with 10 bases remaining between them. This CDR3 region has 14 residues. The CDR3 nucleotides are TGTGCCAGCAGCCAAGAGATTCCTGGAAACACCATATATTTT. As protein: CASSQEIPGNTIYF.

This clonotype was found a few times. The V gene is TRBV6-6, the J gene TRBJ2-7; TRBD2 might be the D (6 bases). V was pared by 2 bases and J by 7 bases, with 12 bases between. From germline, CDR1 is MNHNY and CDR2 SVGAGI (reference sequence). This CDR3 spans 13 amino acids. CDR3 protein: CASSYGGAREQYV. The CDR3 region has the DNA TGTGCCAGCAGTTACGGAGGGGCTCGAGAGCAGTACGTC.

This clonotype was seen many times. The chain has TRBV7-9 and TRBJ2-3, with D unresolved. The CDR3 is 12 amino acids. V lost 3 bases and J 10 bases, leaving 11 bases between the germline ends. Germline CDR1 is SEHNR and CDR2 is FQNEAQ (reference sequence). CDR3 residues: CASSLVHPAQYF. The DNA of the CDR3 is TGTGCCAGCAGCTTGGTACATCCGGCGCAGTATTTT.

The CDR3 loop reads CASSHPSSHGELFF. Here the CDR3 DNA reads TGCGCCAGCAGCCATCCTAGCTCTCACGGGGAGCTGTTTTTT. The chain employs TRBV4-1 and TRBJ2-2; a possible D gene is TRBD2 (5 bases). CDR1 MGHRA and CDR2 YSYEKL come from the germline V gene. The CDR3 runs to 14 residues. The V and J ends lost 3 bases and 7 bases respectively, with 12 bases between them.